The T cell receptor beta chain described here comes from a study of T cell responses to AZD1222 COVID-19 vaccine. CDR1 GTSNPN and CDR2 SVGIG come from the germline V gene (reference sequence). The CDR3 has 13 residues. The V end lost 0 bases, the J end lost 5 bases, and 10 bases lay between the germline ends. This clone showed up just once. Antigen specificity is unknown. Libraries were prepared by immunoSEQ multiplex PCR; TCRdb keeps only in-frame clonotypes and omits some of them. The sample holds 90,000 to 100,000 clones; 88% are singletons and the top ten take around a sixth. The study pooled second doses at about 4 or about 12 weeks. Study-wide results and caveats: Only a handful of AZD1222 recipients, more than 5 in all, had baseline seropositivity. Receipt of two AZD1222 doses was followed by a rise in Spike-specific TCR breadth and depth.

The sequence was obtained from an adult who received the AZD1222 COVID-19 vaccine. The input for sequencing was peripheral blood, taken 28 days after the second AZD1222 dose. This chain joins TRBV30 and TRBJ1-1; weak D call: TRBD1 (5 bases). CDR3 DNA: TGTGCCTGGAGTGTTGGGGGAGAAACTGAAGCTTTCTTT. Residues: CAWSVGGETEAFF.